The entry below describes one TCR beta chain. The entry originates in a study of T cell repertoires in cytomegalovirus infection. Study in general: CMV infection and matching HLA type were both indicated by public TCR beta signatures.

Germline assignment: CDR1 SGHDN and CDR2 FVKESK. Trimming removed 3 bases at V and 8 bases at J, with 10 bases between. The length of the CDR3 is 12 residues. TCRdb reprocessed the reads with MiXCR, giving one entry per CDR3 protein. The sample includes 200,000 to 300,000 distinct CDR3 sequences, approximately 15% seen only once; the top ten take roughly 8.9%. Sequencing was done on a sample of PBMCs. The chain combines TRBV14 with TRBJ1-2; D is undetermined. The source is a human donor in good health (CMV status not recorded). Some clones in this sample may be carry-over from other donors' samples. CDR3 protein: CASSQALGGYTF. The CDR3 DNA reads TGTGCCAGCAGCCAGGCTCTAGGAGGCTACACCTTC.